A selection of T cell receptor beta chains follows, all from one sample in a study of CD8+CD57+ T cells in acquired aplastic anemia. TCRdb reprocessed the reads with MiXCR, giving one entry per CDR3 protein. The sample records some 180,000 distinct CDR3 sequences, roughly 63% being singletons. Source material: sorted CD4+, CD8+, or CD8+CD57+ T cells (not recorded which) from PBMCs. The source is a human donor with aplastic anemia. CDR3s include the opening cysteine and the closing phenylalanine or tryptophan. D genes are given only for firm matches. Clone size, where shown, is once, few, many, or a class for clones that have expanded.

v_call	j_call	d_call	clone_size	cdr3_aa	cdr3_nt
TRBV2	TRBJ2-3	TRBD2	-	CASSPLAGELDTQYF	TGTGCCAGCAGCCCACTAGCGGGGGAGCTAGATACGCAGTATTTT
TRBV20-1	TRBJ2-2	-	-	CSARYQGNTGELFF	TGCAGTGCTAGATATCAGGGGAACACCGGGGAGCTGTTTTTT
TRBV10-3	TRBJ1-2	TRBD1	-	CASGRQGGNYGYTF	TGTGCCAGCGGCCGACAGGGGGGGAACTATGGCTACACCTTC
TRBV19	TRBJ1-2	TRBD1	-	CASSGNRGRGYGYTF	TGTGCCAGTAGTGGCAACAGGGGGCGCGGCTATGGCTACACCTTC
TRBV24-1	TRBJ2-1	-	-	CATSDLAQYNEQFF	TGTGCCACCAGTGATTTGGCACAGTACAATGAGCAGTTCTTC
TRBV15	TRBJ2-5	-	once	CATSRGAREQETQYF	TGTGCCACCAGCAGAGGAGCAAGGGAACAAGAGACCCAGTACTTC
TRBV15	TRBJ2-5	-	few	CATSSISGTTQYF	TGTGCCACCAGCAGTATATCTGGGACGACCCAGTACTTC
TRBV29-1	TRBJ1-5	-	once	CSVGSGWGSGQPQHF	TGCAGCGTTGGCTCAGGGTGGGGTTCGGGTCAGCCCCAGCATTTT
TRBV5-1	TRBJ2-7	TRBD2	-	CASSLDAGGPYEQYF	TGCGCCAGCAGCTTGGACGCGGGGGGTCCCTACGAGCAGTACTTC
TRBV19	TRBJ2-5	-	-	CASSITRGGQETQYF	TGTGCCAGTAGTATAACGAGGGGGGGGCAAGAGACCCAGTACTTC
TRBV2	TRBJ2-5	TRBD1	-	CASSEGGQGEETQYF	TGTGCCAGCAGTGAGGGGGGACAGGGAGAAGAGACCCAGTACTTC
TRBV7-8	TRBJ2-3	TRBD2	-	CASTAGEADTQYF	TGTGCCAGTACAGCGGGGGAAGCAGATACGCAGTATTTT
TRBV20-1	TRBJ2-1	TRBD2	-	CSAGRPIAGGLYNEQFF	TGCAGTGCTGGCCGCCCGATAGCGGGAGGCCTTTACAATGAGCAGTTCTTC
TRBV4-2	TRBJ1-6	-	-	CASSQGASPLHF	TGTGCCAGCAGCCAAGGCGCTTCACCCCTCCACTTT
TRBV11-3	TRBJ2-2	-	many	CASSFMGSDAGELFF	TGTGCCAGCAGCTTTATGGGATCCGACGCCGGGGAGCTGTTTTTT
TRBV5-1	TRBJ2-2	-	-	CASRRESITGELFF	TGCGCCAGCAGGCGGGAATCGATCACCGGGGAGCTGTTTTTT
TRBV7-8	TRBJ2-7	TRBD1	few	CASSLLQGAHEQYF	TGTGCCAGCAGCTTACTCCAGGGGGCCCACGAGCAGTACTTC
TRBV9	TRBJ1-6	-	few	CASSVVFNSPLHF	TGTGCCAGCAGCGTAGTCTTTAATTCACCCCTCCACTTT
TRBV11-2	TRBJ1-1	-	many	CASSQQGGGTEAFF	TGTGCCAGCAGCCAGCAGGGAGGGGGCACTGAAGCTTTCTTT
TRBV7-8	TRBJ2-4	-	-	CASSRTGARNIQYF	TGTGCCAGCAGCCGTACGGGGGCGCGAAACATTCAGTACTTC
TRBV20-1	TRBJ2-5	-	-	CSAVSSNGAQYF	TGCAGTGCTGTGTCCTCGAACGGGGCCCAGTACTTC
TRBV12-3/TRBV12-4	TRBJ2-7	TRBD2	-	CASRLTSAYNEQYF	TGTGCCAGCAGACTGACTAGCGCCTACAATGAGCAGTACTTC
TRBV13	TRBJ2-7	-	many	CASSSMGLTKGQQYF	TGTGCCAGCAGCTCAATGGGACTCACAAAGGGACAGCAGTACTTC
TRBV24-1	TRBJ2-7	-	-	CATSDPTRTGEQYF	TGTGCCACCAGTGATCCGACACGGACGGGCGAGCAGTACTTC
TRBV5-6	TRBJ2-1	-	-	CASSFVDNEQFF	TGTGCCAGCAGCTTTGTGGACAATGAGCAGTTCTTC
TRBV2	TRBJ1-5	TRBD1	once	CASSLGGTGRGNQPQHF	TGTGCCAGCAGCTTAGGCGGGACAGGGAGGGGCAATCAGCCCCAGCATTTT
TRBV7-7	TRBJ1-6	-	-	CASSDTLGSPLHF	TGTGCTAGCAGCGACACATTGGGTTCACCCCTCCACTTT
TRBV25-1	TRBJ2-7	-	-	CASRDPREAVYEQYF	TGTGCCAGCAGAGATCCCAGGGAAGCGGTGTACGAGCAGTACTTC
TRBV7-2	TRBJ2-1	-	-	CASITMGDNEQFF	TGTGCCAGCATAACTATGGGCGACAATGAACAGTTCTTC
TRBV6-5	TRBJ1-2	TRBD1	few	CASSYSTGGHGYTF	TGTGCCAGCAGTTACTCCACAGGGGGCCATGGCTACACCTTC
TRBV7-2	TRBJ2-2	-	once	CASMGATGELFF	TGTGCCAGCATGGGGGCTACCGGGGAGCTGTTTTTT
TRBV10-3	TRBJ1-4	-	-	CAISGHGTTNEKLFF	TGTGCCATCAGTGGGCACGGGACAACTAATGAAAAACTGTTTTTT
TRBV27	TRBJ1-2	-	-	CASSLGGTYGYTF	TGTGCCAGCAGTTTAGGGGGGACCTATGGCTACACCTTC
TRBV6-4	TRBJ2-3	TRBD2	many	CASSEIAGRTTDTQYF	TGTGCCAGCAGTGAAATAGCGGGGCGTACCACAGATACGCAGTATTTT